The 18 T cell receptor beta chains listed next were all sequenced from one sample in a study of blood T cell repertoires in COVID-19. Profiling relied on immunoSEQ multiplex PCR, and the TCRdb table lists in-frame clones only, not all of them. The data show over 150,000 clones, roughly 87% seen once. Sequenced: PBMCs or T cells enriched from blood (not recorded which). The receptor set was obtained from a woman aged 45-60 years who had recovered from COVID-19.

The chain carries TRBV28 and TRBJ2-2; D uncertain. Germline lookup yields CDR1 MDHEN and CDR2 SYDVKM. The ends were cut back, 6 bases at V and 1 base at J, with 6 bases in the middle. CDR3 length: 13 amino acids. The CDR3 coding sequence is TGTGCCAGCAGCAATCAGAACACCGGGGAGCTGTTTTTT. Its protein is CASSNQNTGELFF.

The chain joins TRBV9 to TRBJ1-2; 7 bases match TRBD1. CDR1 and CDR2 (germline): SGDLS, YYNGEE. V trimming: 3 bases; J trimming: 0 bases; junction bases outside the gene matches: 5. This CDR3 comprises 15 residues. CDR3: CASSGQGNTNYGYTF. Here the CDR3 DNA reads TGTGCCAGCAGCGGACAGGGCAATACTAACTATGGCTACACCTTC. Looking up the rest from reference TRBV9 and TRBJ1-2 gives the full variable domain: DSGVTQTPKHLITATGQRVTLRCSPRSGDLSVYWYQQSLDQGLQFLIQYYNGEERAKGNILERFSAQQFPDLHSELNLSSLELGDSALYFCASSGQGNTNYGYTFGSGTRLTVV.

This clone is a singleton in its sample. This chain links TRBV19 with TRBJ2-1; D remains ambiguous. V was clipped by 4 bases and J by 9 bases, with 7 bases between them. This CDR3 comprises 11 residues. Germline loops: CDR1 LNHDA, CDR2 SQIVND (reference sequence). This CDR3 reads CASSTGFEQFF. CDR3 nucleotide sequence: TGTGCCAGTAGTACCGGTTTTGAGCAGTTCTTC.

V and J are TRBV5-1 and TRBJ2-7; D is possibly TRBD2 (7 bases). The CDR3 runs 14 residues. The germline gives CDR1 SGHRS, CDR2 YFSETQ. Deletions cut 4 bases from V and 7 bases from J, with 18 bases between. CDR3 DNA sequence: TGCGCCAGCAGCCCTAGAGGGGGGGACAAAGAGCAGTACTTC. It codes for CASSPRGGDKEQYF.

The genes are TRBV29-1 and TRBJ1-1; D not certain. V was pared by 7 bases and J by 3 bases, with 12 bases between. The CDR3 is made up of 12 amino acids. Germline V CDR1 and CDR2: SQVTM, ANQGSEA. In nucleotides, the CDR3 is TGCAGCGCCTGGAGCAGTGACACTGAAGCTTTCTTT. Its protein is CSAWSSDTEAFF.

The chain carries TRBV28 and TRBJ2-7; the D is unclear. V was clipped by 3 bases and J by 1 base, with 7 bases between them. Germline values: CDR1 MDHEN, CDR2 SYDVKM. The CDR3 spans 13 residues. CDR3 in amino acids: CASSFSKSYEQYF. Written as DNA, the CDR3 is TGTGCCAGCAGTTTTAGTAAATCCTACGAGCAGTACTTC.

The chain carries TRBV7-9 and TRBJ2-3, with 8 nucleotides matching TRBD1. V lost 3 bases and J lost 6; bases outside the gene matches: 11. The CDR3 has 16 residues. CDR1 is SEHNR and CDR2 is FQNEAQ in the germline V gene (reference sequence). The CDR3 protein is CASSFSWTGLFDTQYF. The CDR3 bases are TGTGCCAGCAGCTTTTCCTGGACAGGGTTATTCGATACGCAGTATTTT.

The chain recombines TRBV10-3 with TRBJ2-3; 9 nucleotides line up with TRBD2. CDR1 ENHRY and CDR2 SYGVKD come from the germline V gene. Germline trimming cut 5 bases from V and 2 bases from J; bases unmatched to any gene: 2. The CDR3 consists of 14 residues. CDR3 loop: CAISQREDTDTQYF. DNA of the CDR3: TGTGCCATCAGTCAGCGGGAGGACACAGATACGCAGTATTTT.

The chain combines TRBV19 with TRBJ1-3, with no clear D. From germline, CDR1 is LNHDA and CDR2 SQIVND (reference sequence). This CDR3 comprises 14 residues. The V gene lost 5 bases and the J gene lost 0 bases, with 8 bases spanning the gap. In DNA, the CDR3 is TGTGCCAGTAGTCTGGCGGCCTCTGGAAACACCATATATTTT. It yields the protein CASSLAASGNTIYF.

The chain employs TRBV6-5 and TRBJ2-7, with D possibly being TRBD1 (6 bases). Germline-derived CDR1 and CDR2 are MNHEY and SVGAGI. Deletions cut 5 bases from V and 0 bases from J, with 11 bases between. This CDR3 comprises 14 residues. The CDR3 sequence: CASSIDRNSYEQYF. CDR3 DNA: TGTGCCAGCAGTATAGACAGGAACTCCTACGAGCAGTACTTC.

The chain employs TRBV29-1 and TRBJ1-5; tentatively, D is TRBD1 (5 bases). V was clipped by 7 bases and J by 6 bases, with 19 bases between them. The CDR3 has 14 amino acids. CDR1 and CDR2 (germline): SQVTM, ANQGSEA. CDR3 sequence reads: CSERQGKPTQPQHF. In DNA form, the CDR3 reads TGCAGCGAACGGCAGGGAAAGCCCACTCAGCCCCAGCATTTT. Looking up the rest from reference TRBV29-1 and TRBJ1-5 gives the full variable domain: SAVISQKPSRDICQRGTSLTIQCQVDSQVTMMFWYRQQPGQSLTLIATANQGSEATYESGFVIDKFPISRPNLTFSTLTVSNMSPEDSSIYLCSERQGKPTQPQHFGDGTRLSIL.

The chain has TRBV19 and TRBJ1-2, with a possible D match to TRBD1 (5 bases). The CDR3 length is 15 residues. Trimming removed 1 base at V and 3 bases at J, with 12 bases between. Germline V gene sequence: CDR1 LNHDA, CDR2 SQIVND (reference sequence). The CDR3 DNA reads TGTGCCAGTAGTATAGGGGGGGGATACGACTATGGCTACACCTTC. Its protein product is CASSIGGGYDYGYTF.

A few counts support this clone. In the same sample, other DNA sequences code for this CDR3. The chain employs TRBV28 and TRBJ2-7; D is possibly TRBD1 (6 bases). The CDR3 is 13 residues long. V was clipped by 3 bases and J by 3 bases, with 9 bases between them. The germline V gene has CDR1 MDHEN and CDR2 SYDVKM. The CDR3 region is CASSLGTFYEQYF. In nucleotides, the CDR3 is TGTGCCAGCAGTTTGGGGACATTCTACGAGCAGTACTTC. Using reference TRBV28 and TRBJ2-7 for the parts outside the CDR3, the full variable domain is DVKVTQSSRYLVKRTGEKVFLECVQDMDHENMFWYRQDPGLGLRLIYFSYDVKMKEKGDIPEGYSVSREKKERFSLILESASTNQTSMYLCASSLGTFYEQYFGPGTRLTVT.

The chain has TRBV2 and TRBJ1-5, with D perhaps matching TRBD1 (6 bases). Germline values: CDR1 SNHLY, CDR2 FYNNEI. This CDR3 has 15 residues. Trimming took 1 base from V and 4 from J, leaving 11 bases between them. This CDR3 reads CASSEEQGPNQPQHF. CDR3 DNA sequence: TGTGCCAGCAGTGAAGAACAGGGTCCGAATCAGCCCCAGCATTTT.

The chain uses TRBV7-5 and TRBJ1-2; TRBD1, as called in the table, went unchecked against the DNA. TRBV7-5 is marked as a pseudogene. The CDR3 has 16 residues. CDR3 protein: CARSSRCSGGSYGYTF. CDR3 nucleotides: TGTGCCAGAAGCTCTCGCTGTTCAGGGGGCAGCTATGGCTACACCTTC.

This chain uses TRBV3-1 (or the pseudogene TRBV3-2) with TRBJ2-7; TRBD2 might be the D (5 bases). The germline V gene encodes CDR1 LGHDT and CDR2 YNNKEL (reference sequence). Trimming took off 0 bases at V and 3 bases at J, with 15 bases between the two ends. The CDR3 has 16 amino acids. This CDR3 is CASSQEEADQVYEQYF. Written as DNA, the CDR3 is TGTGCCAGCAGCCAAGAGGAGGCCGACCAAGTCTACGAGCAGTACTTC.

This rearrangement joins TRBV12-3 or TRBV12-4 to TRBJ1-2; TRBD1 matches at 7 bases. After removal of 5 bases from V and 4 bases from J, the junction contained 4 bases not matched to a gene. The CDR3 runs to 13 residues. CDR3 coding DNA: TGTGCCAGCAGTCCAGGGACAGTCTATGGCTACACCTTC. As protein: CASSPGTVYGYTF.

This chain connects TRBV5-4 to TRBJ1-2; 10 positions agree with TRBD1. The V segment lost 3 bases and the J segment 4 bases; nucleotides outside the gene matches: 6. CDR1 is SGHNT, CDR2 YYREEE, per germline (reference sequence). The CDR3 consists of 15 residues. Here the CDR3 reads CASSSPDRGGYGYTF. CDR3 coding DNA: TGTGCCAGCAGCTCCCCGGACAGGGGGGGCTATGGCTACACCTTC.